Presented here are 14 T cell receptor beta chains from one specimen sequenced in a study of cytomegalovirus exposure and HLA in healthy donors. This PCR relied on a set of 60 Vbeta primers and 13 Jbeta primers. The table came from immunoSEQ multiplex PCR; TCRdb's copy has only in-frame clones and leaves some out. In the table there are approximately 150,000 clones, roughly three quarters of which are singletons. Sequencing used PBMCs. These receptors came from a female donor in good health and CMV-seronegative.

The chain joins TRBV27 to TRBJ2-1; tentatively, D is TRBD1 (5 bases). CDR3 size: 14 residues. Trimming shortened V by 3 bases and J by 7 bases, and 13 bases separated the two germline ends. Germline CDR1 is MNHEY and CDR2 is SMNVEV (reference sequence). CDR3 region: CASSFGVPGNEQFF. The CDR3 DNA is TGTGCCAGCAGTTTTGGTGTTCCAGGGAATGAGCAGTTCTTC.

This clone has just one count. The chain joins TRBV10-3 to TRBJ1-6, with TRBD1 matching 9 bases. The germline V gene encodes CDR1 ENHRY and CDR2 SYGVKD. This CDR3 region has 16 residues. The V and J ends lost 6 bases and 2 bases, in that order; junction bases with no gene match: 5. The CDR3: CAIRDGQGPYNSPLHF. In nucleotides, the CDR3 is TGTGCCATCAGGGACGGACAGGGGCCCTATAATTCACCCCTCCACTTT.

This sequence joins TRBV6-5 and TRBJ1-6; no clear D. Germline CDR1 is MNHEY and CDR2 is SVGAGI. CDR3 size: 14 residues. V dropped 4 bases and J dropped 8 bases, with 12 bases sitting between them. Here the CDR3 reads CASSWRERDSPLHF. The CDR3 coding sequence is TGTGCCAGCAGTTGGCGGGAACGGGATTCACCCCTCCACTTT.

The DNA for the CDR3 is TGTGCCACCAGCCGGGATCCTCTAAATCAGCCCCAGCATTTT. Its translation: CATSRDPLNQPQHF. The chain carries TRBV15 and TRBJ1-5; D is ambiguous. The V and J ends lost 5 bases and 4 bases respectively, with 12 bases between them. CDR1 is LNHNV and CDR2 is YYDKDF in the germline V gene (reference sequence). This CDR3 spans 14 amino acids.

This clone showed up just a few times. The chain has TRBV5-8 and TRBJ1-2; D is uncertain. Germline CDR1 is SGHTS and CDR2 is YDEGEE. The V end was cut by 4 bases, the J end by 2 bases, with 3 bases between. This CDR3 has 11 amino acids. For the CDR3, the DNA is TGTGCCAGCAGCCTAAACTATGGCTACACCTTC. Its translation: CASSLNYGYTF.

In DNA form, the CDR3 reads TGCGCCAGCAGCTTGACAGGGGCTAGCACAGATACGCAGTATTTT. As protein: CASSLTGASTDTQYF. This sequence joins TRBV5-1 and TRBJ2-3; the match to TRBD1 covers 7 bases. The CDR3 has 15 amino acids. Looked up from germline, CDR1 is SGHRS and CDR2 is YFSETQ. V shed 1 base, J shed 0 bases, and the junction held 2 bases outside the gene matches. Using reference TRBV5-1 and TRBJ2-3 for the parts outside the CDR3, the full variable domain is KAGVTQTPRYLIKTRGQQVTLSCSPISGHRSVSWYQQTPGQGLQFLFEYFSETQRNKGNFPGRFSGRQFSNSRSEMNVSTLELGDSALYLCASSLTGASTDTQYFGPGTRLTVL.

Only a few counts were recorded for this clone. CDR3 sequence: CASGHLNTGELFF. The CDR3 coding sequence is TGTGCCAGTGGACACTTGAACACCGGGGAGCTGTTTTTT. The V and J genes are TRBV6-6 and TRBJ2-2; the D gene is possibly TRBD1 (5 bases). The CDR3 covers 13 residues. Germline V gives CDR1 MNHNY, CDR2 SVGAGI (reference sequence). Trimming took off 9 bases at V and 1 base at J, with 9 bases between the two ends.

This sequence joins TRBV28 and TRBJ1-1; D is unclear. V lost 1 base, J lost 6 bases, and 9 bases lay in between. Germline V gives CDR1 MDHEN, CDR2 SYDVKM. This CDR3 spans 13 amino acids. CDR3 loop: CASSLLGVSEAFF. DNA for the CDR3: TGTGCCAGCAGTTTATTGGGCGTATCTGAAGCTTTCTTT.

This sequence joins TRBV7-9 and TRBJ1-1, with D unresolved. Germline values: CDR1 SEHNR, CDR2 FQNEAQ (reference sequence). The CDR3 consists of 13 residues. V was shortened by 3 bases and J by 3 bases, with 8 bases between the two germline ends. The CDR3 DNA follows: TGTGCCAGCAGCTTGGTATCGGACACTGAAGCTTTCTTT. Protein sequence: CASSLVSDTEAFF.

The chain employs TRBV6-5 and TRBJ2-7; D is uncertain. CDR3 length: 14 amino acids. V dropped 2 bases and J dropped 4 bases, with 12 bases sitting between them. Germline-derived CDR1 and CDR2 are MNHEY and SVGAGI. CDR3 DNA: TGTGCCAGCAGTTACGGTAGTAGCTTGTACGAGCAGTACTTC. This translates into CASSYGSSLYEQYF.

Concerning this clone itself: Other DNA variants within this sample encode the same CDR3. The chain couples TRBV18 to TRBJ1-4, with D maybe TRBD1 (5 bases). The CDR3 has 14 amino acids. The V end lost 2 bases, the J end lost 5 bases, and 9 bases lay between the germline ends. Germline lookup yields CDR1 KGHSH and CDR2 LQKENI. The CDR3 spells CASSPVTANEKLFF. The CDR3 region has the DNA TGTGCCAGCTCACCAGTGACAGCAAATGAAAAACTGTTTTTT.

The chain links TRBV28 to TRBJ1-1; D might be TRBD1 (6 bases). Trimming left V 2 bases short and J 8 bases short, with 9 bases between. The CDR3 totals 12 residues. Germline V gene data show CDR1 as MDHEN and CDR2 as SYDVKM. Here the CDR3 DNA reads TGTGCCAGCAGTTTACAGGGGAACGAAGCTTTCTTT. Encoded protein: CASSLQGNEAFF.

J is TRBJ1-2 and V is TRBV19; the D gene is possibly TRBD1 (5 bases). There are 14 residues in the CDR3. CDR1 is LNHDA, CDR2 SQIVND, per germline (reference sequence). With 4 bases removed from V and 2 bases from J, the gap between germline ends came to 11 bases. The CDR3 sequence is CASSTTDRNYGYTF. DNA of the CDR3: TGTGCCAGTAGTACGACAGACAGAAACTATGGCTACACCTTC.

This CDR3 is CASSPSGRALSGANVLTF. CDR3 bases: TGTGCCAGCAGCCCGAGCGGGAGGGCCCTCTCTGGGGCCAACGTCCTGACTTTC. This sequence joins TRBV5-4 and TRBJ2-6, with TRBD2 matching over 10 bases. J gave up 0 bases and V 4 bases, and 7 bases lay outside the gene matches. Germline V gene data show CDR1 as SGHNT and CDR2 as YYREEE (reference sequence). The CDR3 spans 18 residues.